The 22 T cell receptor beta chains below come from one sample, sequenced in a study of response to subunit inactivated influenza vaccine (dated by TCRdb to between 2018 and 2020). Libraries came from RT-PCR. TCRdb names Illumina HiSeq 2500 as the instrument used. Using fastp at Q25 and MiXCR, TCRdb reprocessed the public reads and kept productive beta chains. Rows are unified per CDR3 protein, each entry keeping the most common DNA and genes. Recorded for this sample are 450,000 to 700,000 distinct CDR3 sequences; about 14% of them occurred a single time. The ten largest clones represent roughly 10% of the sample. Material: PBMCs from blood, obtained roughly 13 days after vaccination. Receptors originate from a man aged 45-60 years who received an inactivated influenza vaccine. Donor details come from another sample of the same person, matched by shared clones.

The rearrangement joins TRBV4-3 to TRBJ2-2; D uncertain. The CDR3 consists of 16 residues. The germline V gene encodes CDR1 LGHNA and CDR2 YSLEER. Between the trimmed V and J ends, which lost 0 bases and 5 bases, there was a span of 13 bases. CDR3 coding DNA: TGCGCCAGCAGCCAAGATTTTGCGGCGTCGACCGGGGAGCTGTTTTTT. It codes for CASSQDFAASTGELFF.

CDR3 bases: TGTGCCAGTAGTATCGCCCTCGGAGGACAAGAGACCCAGTACTTC. Protein: CASSIALGGQETQYF. The chain couples TRBV19 to TRBJ2-5; D perhaps matches TRBD2 (5 bases). The V and J ends lost 3 bases and 2 bases respectively, with 13 bases between them. The CDR3 runs to 15 residues. CDR1 LNHDA and CDR2 SQIVND come from the germline V gene (reference sequence).

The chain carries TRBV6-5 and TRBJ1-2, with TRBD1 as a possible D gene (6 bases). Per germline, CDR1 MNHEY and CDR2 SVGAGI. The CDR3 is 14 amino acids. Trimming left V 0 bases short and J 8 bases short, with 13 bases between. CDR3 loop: CASSYSTGGGGYTF. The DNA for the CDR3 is TGTGCCAGCAGTTACTCGACGGGGGGCGGCGGCTACACCTTC.

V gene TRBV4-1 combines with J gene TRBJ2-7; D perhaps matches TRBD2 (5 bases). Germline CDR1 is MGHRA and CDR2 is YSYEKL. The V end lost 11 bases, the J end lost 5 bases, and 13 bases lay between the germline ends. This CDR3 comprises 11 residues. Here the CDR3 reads CALNPRDEQYF. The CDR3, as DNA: TGCGCCCTCAATCCGCGGGACGAGCAGTACTTC.

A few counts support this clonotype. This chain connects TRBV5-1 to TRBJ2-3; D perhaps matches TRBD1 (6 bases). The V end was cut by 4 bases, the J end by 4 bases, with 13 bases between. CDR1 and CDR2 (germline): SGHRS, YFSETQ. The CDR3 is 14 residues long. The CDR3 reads CASSPTGVADTQYF. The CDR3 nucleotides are TGCGCCAGCAGCCCGACAGGTGTGGCAGATACGCAGTATTTT.

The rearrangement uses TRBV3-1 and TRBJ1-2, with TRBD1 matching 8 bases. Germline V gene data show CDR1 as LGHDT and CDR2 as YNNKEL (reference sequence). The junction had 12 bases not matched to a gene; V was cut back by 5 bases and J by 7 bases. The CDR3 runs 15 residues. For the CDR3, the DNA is TGTGCCAGCAGCGCTCCTACGCAGGGGGCGTTTGGCTACACCTTC. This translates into CASSAPTQGAFGYTF.

The CDR3 DNA sequence: TGCGCCAGCAGCCAAGATAATAGCCTGGGTACGCAGTATTTT. Encoded protein: CASSQDNSLGTQYF. The rearrangement links TRBV4-3 to TRBJ2-3; D remains ambiguous. The CDR3 extends over 14 amino acids. Trimming stripped 0 bases from V and 8 bases from J, with 12 bases between. Germline V CDR1 and CDR2: LGHNA, YSLEER.

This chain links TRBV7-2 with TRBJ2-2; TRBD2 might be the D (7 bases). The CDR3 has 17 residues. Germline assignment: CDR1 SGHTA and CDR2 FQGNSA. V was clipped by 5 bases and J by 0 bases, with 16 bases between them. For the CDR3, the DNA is TGTGCCAGCAGCACCCGTAGGGGGGGCACGAACACCGGGGAGCTGTTTTTT. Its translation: CASSTRRGGTNTGELFF.

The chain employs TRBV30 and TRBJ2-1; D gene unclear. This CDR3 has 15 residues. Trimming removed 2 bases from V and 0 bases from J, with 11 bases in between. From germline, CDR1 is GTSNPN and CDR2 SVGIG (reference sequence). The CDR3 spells CAWSILGSSYNEQFF. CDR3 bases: TGTGCCTGGAGTATCTTGGGGTCCTCCTACAATGAGCAGTTCTTC.

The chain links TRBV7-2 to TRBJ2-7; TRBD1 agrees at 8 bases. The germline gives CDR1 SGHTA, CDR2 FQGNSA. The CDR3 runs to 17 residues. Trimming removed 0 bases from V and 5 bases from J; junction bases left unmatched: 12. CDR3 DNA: TGTGCCAGCAGCTTAGCAAGGGTTCGGACAGGGCAGAACGAGCAGTACTTC. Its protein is CASSLARVRTGQNEQYF.

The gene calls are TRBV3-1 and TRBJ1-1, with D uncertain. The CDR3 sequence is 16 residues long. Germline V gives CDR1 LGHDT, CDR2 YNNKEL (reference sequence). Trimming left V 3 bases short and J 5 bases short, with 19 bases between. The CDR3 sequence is CASSQAGLGRWTEAFF. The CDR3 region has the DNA TGTGCCAGCAGCCAGGCCGGTCTAGGGCGTTGGACTGAAGCTTTCTTT.

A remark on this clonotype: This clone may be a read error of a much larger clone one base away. The CDR3 reads CTSRRRLDSDTQYF. DNA of the CDR3: TGTACCAGCAGGCGTCGACTAGATTCAGATACGCAGTATTTT. The rearrangement uses TRBV12-3 or TRBV12-4 and TRBJ2-3, with D tentatively TRBD2 (6 bases). CDR3 length: 14 residues.

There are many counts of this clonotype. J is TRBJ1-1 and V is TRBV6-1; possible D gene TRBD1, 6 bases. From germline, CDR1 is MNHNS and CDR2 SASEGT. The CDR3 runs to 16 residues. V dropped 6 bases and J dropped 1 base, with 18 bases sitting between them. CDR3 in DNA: TGTGCCAGCAGGACCGGGACAACAAGGGGGAACACTGAAGCTTTCTTT. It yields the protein CASRTGTTRGNTEAFF.

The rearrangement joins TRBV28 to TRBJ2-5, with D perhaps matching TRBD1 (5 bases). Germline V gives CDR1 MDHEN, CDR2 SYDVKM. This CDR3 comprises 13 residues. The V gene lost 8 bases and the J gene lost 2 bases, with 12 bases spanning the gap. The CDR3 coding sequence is TGTGCCAGCGGACCAGGGAATCAAGAGACCCAGTACTTC. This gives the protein CASGPGNQETQYF.

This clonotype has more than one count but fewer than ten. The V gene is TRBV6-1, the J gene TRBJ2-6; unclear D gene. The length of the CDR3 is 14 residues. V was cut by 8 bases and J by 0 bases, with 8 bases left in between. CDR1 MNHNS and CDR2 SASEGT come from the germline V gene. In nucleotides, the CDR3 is TGTGCCAGCGCCTCCGACTCTGGGGCCAACGTCCTGACTTTC. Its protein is CASASDSGANVLTF.

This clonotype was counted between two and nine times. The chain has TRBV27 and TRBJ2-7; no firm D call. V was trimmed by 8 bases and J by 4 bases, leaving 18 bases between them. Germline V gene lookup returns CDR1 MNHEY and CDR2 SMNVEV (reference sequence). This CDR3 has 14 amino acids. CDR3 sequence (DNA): TGTGCCAGCCGCAGCCTACCGCCATCTTACGAGCAGTACTTC. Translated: CASRSLPPSYEQYF.

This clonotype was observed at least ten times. The CDR3 reads CASSRPGLAKNEQFF. CDR3 sequence (DNA): TGTGCCAGCAGCCGACCGGGACTAGCGAAAAATGAGCAGTTCTTC. The chain employs TRBV7-2 and TRBJ2-1; 10 nucleotides line up with TRBD2. The ends lost 5 bases at V and 7 bases at J; junction bases unmatched: 8. Germline V lookup: CDR1 SGHTA, CDR2 FQGNSA. The CDR3 extends over 15 amino acids.

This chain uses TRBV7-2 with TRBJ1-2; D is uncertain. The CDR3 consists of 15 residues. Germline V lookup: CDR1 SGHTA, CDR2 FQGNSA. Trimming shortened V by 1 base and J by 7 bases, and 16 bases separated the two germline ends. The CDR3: CASSLVWAGASGYTF. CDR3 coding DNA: TGTGCCAGCAGCTTAGTTTGGGCAGGAGCAAGTGGCTACACCTTC. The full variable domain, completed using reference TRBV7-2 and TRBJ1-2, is GAGVSQSPSNKVTEKGKDVELRCDPISGHTALYWYRQSLGQGLEFLIYFQGNSAPDKSGLPSDRFSAERTGGSVSTLTIQRTQQEDSAVYLCASSLVWAGASGYTFGSGTRLTVV.

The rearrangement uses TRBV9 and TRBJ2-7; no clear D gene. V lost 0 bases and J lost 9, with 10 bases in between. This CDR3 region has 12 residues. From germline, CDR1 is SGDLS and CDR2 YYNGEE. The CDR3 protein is CASSVGDYPQYF. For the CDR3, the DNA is TGTGCCAGCAGCGTAGGGGATTACCCGCAGTACTTC.

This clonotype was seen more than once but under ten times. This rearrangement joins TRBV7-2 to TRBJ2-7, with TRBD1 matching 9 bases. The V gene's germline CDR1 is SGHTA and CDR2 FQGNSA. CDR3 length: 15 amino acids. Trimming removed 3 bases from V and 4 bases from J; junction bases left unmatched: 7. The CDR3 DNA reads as TGTGCCAGCAGCTTCACTCCGGGACAGGGTTACGAGCAGTACTTC. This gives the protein CASSFTPGQGYEQYF.

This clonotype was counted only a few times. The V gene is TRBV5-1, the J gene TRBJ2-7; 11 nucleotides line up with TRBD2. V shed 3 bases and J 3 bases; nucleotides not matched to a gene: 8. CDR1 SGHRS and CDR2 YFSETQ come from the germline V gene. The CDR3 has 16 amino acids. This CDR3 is CASSSQATSGIYEQYF. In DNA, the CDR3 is TGCGCCAGCAGCTCCCAGGCGACTAGCGGGATCTACGAGCAGTACTTC.

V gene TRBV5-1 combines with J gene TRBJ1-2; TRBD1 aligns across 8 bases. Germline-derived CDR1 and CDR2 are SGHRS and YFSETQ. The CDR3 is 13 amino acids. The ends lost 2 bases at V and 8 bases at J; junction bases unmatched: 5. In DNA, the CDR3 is TGCGCCAGCAGCTTCTCACAGGGGGAAGGCTACACCTTC. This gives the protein CASSFSQGEGYTF.